These T cell receptor beta chains were read from a single sample in a study of radiotherapy plus CTLA-4 blockade in lung cancer. The assay was immunoSEQ multiplex PCR, and TCRdb's table has in-frame clones only and misses some. The table records 30,000 to 40,000 clones, around 75% of them present only once. The starting material was peripheral blood, obtained from a patient treated with radiotherapy plus ipilimumab. The receptors stem from a human donor with non-small cell lung cancer that progressed on radiotherapy plus ipilimumab. Both conserved end residues are part of each CDR3. A D gene is named only where the DNA matches it firmly. The listing skips clone size in some rows; elsewhere it reads once, few, many or a size class.

TGTGCCACCAGCAGAGATCGACAGCCCCAGCATTTT CATSRDRQPQHF TRBV15 - few TRBJ1-5
TGTGCCAGCAGTACCGCGGGGGAGCCGGACGAGCAGTACTTC CASSTAGEPDEQYF TRBV28 TRBD2 - TRBJ2-7
TGTGCCAGTAGTAGGGCGACTGGCCCGACCTCCGGGGAGCTGTTTTTT CASSRATGPTSGELFF TRBV19 - - TRBJ2-2
TGCGCCAGCAGCCAAGATCCGGGACTAGCGGGAGGGCCGGTTGGCAATGAGCAGTTCTTC CASSQDPGLAGGPVGNEQFF TRBV4-1 TRBD2 - TRBJ2-1
TGTGCCAGCAGGCCTATGCCCGGACAGGGGTTTGGCTACACCTTC CASRPMPGQGFGYTF TRBV28 TRBD1 - TRBJ1-2
TGTGCCAGCCTCCGGACAGGGGCCTCTCGCGAGCAGTACTTC CASLRTGASREQYF TRBV28 TRBD1 once TRBJ2-7
TGTGCCAGTAGTCCGCGGACAGGTAATAGCAATCAGCCCCAGCATTTT CASSPRTGNSNQPQHF TRBV19 TRBD1 - TRBJ1-5
TGTGCCATCCTCGACAGTAGGAACTATGGCTACACCTTC CAILDSRNYGYTF TRBV6-5 - - TRBJ1-2
TGTGCCAGCAGTGAGGAGGAGGCGAACACCGGGGAGCTGTTTTTT CASSEEEANTGELFF TRBV6-1 - - TRBJ2-2
TGTGCCATCAGGGTGGGGCGCGGGGTATCTTCCTACGAGCAGTACTTC CAIRVGRGVSSYEQYF TRBV10-3 - - TRBJ2-7
TGTGCCTCGGGCGGGGGTTTGCACGAGCAGTACTTC CASGGGLHEQYF TRBV6-6 TRBD2 few TRBJ2-7
TGTGCCAGCAGCTTGATCGCCTTCCCTAGCACAGATACGCAGTATTTT CASSLIAFPSTDTQYF TRBV5-5 - - TRBJ2-3
TGCAGTGCGTCCCCTGCGGGCTACACCTTC CSASPAGYTF TRBV20-1 - - TRBJ1-2
TGTGCCAGCAGGCTAGGGAAAACAGGTCCTTATGGCTACACCTTC CASRLGKTGPYGYTF TRBV2 - - TRBJ1-2
TGTGCCAGCTCCAGGACTGCAAATGAAAAACTGTTTTTT CASSRTANEKLFF TRBV6-5 - - TRBJ1-4
TGTGCCAGCAGTTCAGACGGATACAATGAGCAGTTCTTC CASSSDGYNEQFF TRBV27 - - TRBJ2-1
TGTGCCAGCAGTCCCGACAGGGCTTCCTACAATGAGCAGTTCTTC CASSPDRASYNEQFF TRBV28 TRBD1 - TRBJ2-1
TGTGCCAGCAGTGACAGGGGTTTCAATCAGCCCCAGCATTTT CASSDRGFNQPQHF TRBV25-1 - - TRBJ1-5
TGTGCCAGCAGCTTGGTGGGAGGTACCCGTGGCTACACCTTC CASSLVGGTRGYTF TRBV5-6 - - TRBJ1-2
TGTGCCAGCAGCCGGGACGCGGTCACAGATACGCAGTATTTT CASSRDAVTDTQYF TRBV28 - - TRBJ2-3
TGTGCCAGCAGCTTAAGGGGCGGTCCACCCTACAATGAGCAGTTCTTC CASSLRGGPPYNEQFF TRBV7-3 - - TRBJ2-1
TGTGCCAGTAGTATGCAACCCACTAGCACAGATACGCAGTATTTT CASSMQPTSTDTQYF TRBV19 - - TRBJ2-3